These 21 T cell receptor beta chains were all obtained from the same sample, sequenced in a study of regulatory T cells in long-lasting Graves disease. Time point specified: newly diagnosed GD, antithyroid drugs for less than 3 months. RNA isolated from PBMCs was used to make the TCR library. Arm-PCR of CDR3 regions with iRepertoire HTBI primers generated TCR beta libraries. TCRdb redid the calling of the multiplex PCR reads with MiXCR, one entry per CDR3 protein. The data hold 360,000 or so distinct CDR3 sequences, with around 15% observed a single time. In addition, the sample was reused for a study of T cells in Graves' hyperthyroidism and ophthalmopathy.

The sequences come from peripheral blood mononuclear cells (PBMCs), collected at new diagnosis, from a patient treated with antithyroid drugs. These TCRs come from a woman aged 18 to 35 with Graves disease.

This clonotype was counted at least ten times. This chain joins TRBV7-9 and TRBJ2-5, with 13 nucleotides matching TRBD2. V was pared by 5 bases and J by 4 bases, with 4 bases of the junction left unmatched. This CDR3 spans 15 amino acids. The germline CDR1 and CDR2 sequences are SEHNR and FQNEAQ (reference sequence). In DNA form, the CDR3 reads TGTGCCAGCAGCAAGCGACTAGCGGGGGGAGAGACCCAGTACTTC. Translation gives CASSKRLAGGETQYF.

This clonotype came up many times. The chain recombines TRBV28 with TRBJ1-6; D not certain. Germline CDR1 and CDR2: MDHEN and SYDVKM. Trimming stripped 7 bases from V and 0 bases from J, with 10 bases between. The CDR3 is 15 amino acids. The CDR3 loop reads CASTRASSYNSPLHF. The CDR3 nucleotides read TGTGCCAGCACCCGGGCGAGCTCCTATAATTCACCCCTCCACTTT.

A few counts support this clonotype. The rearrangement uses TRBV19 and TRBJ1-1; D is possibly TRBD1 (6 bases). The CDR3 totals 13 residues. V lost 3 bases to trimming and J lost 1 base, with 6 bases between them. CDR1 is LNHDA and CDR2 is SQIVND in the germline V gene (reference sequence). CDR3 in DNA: TGTGCCAGTAGTATGGGGGCGAACACTGAAGCTTTCTTT. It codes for CASSMGANTEAFF. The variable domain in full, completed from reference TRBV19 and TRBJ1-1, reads DGGITQSPKYLFRKEGQNVTLSCEQNLNHDAMYWYRQDPGQGLRLIYYSQIVNDFQKGDIAEGYSVSREKKESFPLTVTSAQKNPTAFYLCASSMGANTEAFFGQGTRLTVV.

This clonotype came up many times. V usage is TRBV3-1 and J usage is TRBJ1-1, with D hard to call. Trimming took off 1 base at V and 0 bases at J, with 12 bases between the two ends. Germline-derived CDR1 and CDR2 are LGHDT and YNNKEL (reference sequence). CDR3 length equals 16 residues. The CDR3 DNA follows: TGTGCCAGCAGCCAAGCGTTCGGGTTAATGAACACTGAAGCTTTCTTT. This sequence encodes CASSQAFGLMNTEAFF.

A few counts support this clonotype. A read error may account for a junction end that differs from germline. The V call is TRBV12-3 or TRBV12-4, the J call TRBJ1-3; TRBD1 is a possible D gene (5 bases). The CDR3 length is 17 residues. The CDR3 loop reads CASSRIRQRGIGNTIYF. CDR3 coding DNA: TGTGCCAGCAGTCGAATTCGACAGCGGGGGATTGGAAATACCATATATTTT.

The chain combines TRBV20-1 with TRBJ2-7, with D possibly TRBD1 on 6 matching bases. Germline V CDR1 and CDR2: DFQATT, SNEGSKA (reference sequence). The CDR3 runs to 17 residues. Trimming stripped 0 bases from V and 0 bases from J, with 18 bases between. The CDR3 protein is CSAREVGQGYDSYEQYF. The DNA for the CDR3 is TGCAGTGCTAGAGAGGTAGGCCAGGGGTACGACTCCTACGAGCAGTACTTC.

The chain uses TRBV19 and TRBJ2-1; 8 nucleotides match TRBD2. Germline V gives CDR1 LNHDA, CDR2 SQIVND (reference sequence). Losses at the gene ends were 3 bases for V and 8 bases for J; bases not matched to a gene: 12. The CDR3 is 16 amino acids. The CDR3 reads CASSIGGGRSSDEQFF. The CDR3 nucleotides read TGTGCCAGTAGTATTGGTGGCGGGAGGTCCAGCGATGAGCAGTTCTTC.

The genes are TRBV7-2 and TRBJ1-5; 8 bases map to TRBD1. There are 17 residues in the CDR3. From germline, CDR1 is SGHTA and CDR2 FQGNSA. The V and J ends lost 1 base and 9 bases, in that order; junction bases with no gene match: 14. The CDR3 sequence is CASSLDLDRAMGGPQHF. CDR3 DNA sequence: TGTGCCAGCAGCTTAGATTTGGACAGGGCCATGGGGGGGCCCCAGCATTTT. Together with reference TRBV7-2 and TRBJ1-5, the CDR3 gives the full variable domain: GAGVSQSPSNKVTEKGKDVELRCDPISGHTALYWYRQSLGQGLEFLIYFQGNSAPDKSGLPSDRFSAERTGGSVSTLTIQRTQQEDSAVYLCASSLDLDRAMGGPQHFGDGTRLSIL.

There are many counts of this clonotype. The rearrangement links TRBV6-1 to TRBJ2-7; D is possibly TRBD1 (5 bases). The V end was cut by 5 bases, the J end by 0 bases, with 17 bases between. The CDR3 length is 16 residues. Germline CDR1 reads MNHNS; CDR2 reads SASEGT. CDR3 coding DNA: TGTGCCAGCAGTAATTTACAGGCGAGGATCTCCTACGAGCAGTACTTC. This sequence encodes CASSNLQARISYEQYF.

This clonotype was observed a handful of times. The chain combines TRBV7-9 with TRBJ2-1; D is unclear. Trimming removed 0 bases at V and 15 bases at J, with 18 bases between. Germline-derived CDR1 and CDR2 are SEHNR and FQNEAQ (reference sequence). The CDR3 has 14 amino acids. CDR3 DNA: TGTGCCAGCAGCTTAGCGTCTGAATCCCTCCGGCCGTTCTTC. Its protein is CASSLASESLRPFF. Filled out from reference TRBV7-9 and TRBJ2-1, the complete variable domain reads DTGVSQNPRHKITKRGQNVTFRCDPISEHNRLYWYRQTLGQGPEFLTYFQNEAQLEKSRLLSDRFSAERPKGSFSTLEIQRTEQGDSAMYLCASSLASESLRPFFGPGTRLTVL.

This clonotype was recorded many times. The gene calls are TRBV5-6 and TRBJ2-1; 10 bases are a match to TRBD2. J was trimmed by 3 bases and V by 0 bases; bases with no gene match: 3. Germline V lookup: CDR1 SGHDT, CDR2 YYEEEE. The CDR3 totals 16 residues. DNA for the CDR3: TGTGCCAGCAGCTTGGAAGCTAGCGGGAGCTACAATGAGCAGTTCTTC. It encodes CASSLEASGSYNEQFF. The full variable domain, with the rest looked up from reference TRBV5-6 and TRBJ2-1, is DAGVTQSPTHLIKTRGQQVTLRCSPKSGHDTVSWYQQALGQGPQFIFQYYEEEERQRGNFPDRFSGHQFPNYSSELNVNALLLGDSALYLCASSLEASGSYNEQFFGPGTRLTVL.

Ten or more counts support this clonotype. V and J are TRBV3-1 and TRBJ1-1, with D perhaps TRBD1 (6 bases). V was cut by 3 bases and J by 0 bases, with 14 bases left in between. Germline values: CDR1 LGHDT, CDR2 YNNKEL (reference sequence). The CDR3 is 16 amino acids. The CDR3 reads CASSHWMTGMNTEAFF. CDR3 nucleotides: TGTGCCAGCAGCCATTGGATGACAGGCATGAACACTGAAGCTTTCTTT. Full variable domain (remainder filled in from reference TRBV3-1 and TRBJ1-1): DTAVSQTPKYLVTQMGNDKSIKCEQNLGHDTMYWYKQDSKKFLKIMFSYNNKELIINETVPNRFSPKSPDKAHLNLHINSLELGDSAVYFCASSHWMTGMNTEAFFGQGTRLTVV.

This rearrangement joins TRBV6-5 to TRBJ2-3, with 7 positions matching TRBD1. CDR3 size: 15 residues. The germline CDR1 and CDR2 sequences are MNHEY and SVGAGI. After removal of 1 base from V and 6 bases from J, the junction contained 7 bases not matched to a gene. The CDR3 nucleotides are TGTGCCAGCAGTTACTTCCCCACAGGGGCGGATACGCAGTATTTT. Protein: CASSYFPTGADTQYF.

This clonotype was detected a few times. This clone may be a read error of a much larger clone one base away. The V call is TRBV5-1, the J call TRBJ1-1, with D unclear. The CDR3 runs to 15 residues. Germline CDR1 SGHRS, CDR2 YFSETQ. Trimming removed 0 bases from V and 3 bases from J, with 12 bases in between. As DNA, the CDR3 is TGCGCCAGCAGCTTGGTATCAGGAGTTGACACTGAAGCTTTCTTT. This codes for CASSLVSGVDTEAFF.

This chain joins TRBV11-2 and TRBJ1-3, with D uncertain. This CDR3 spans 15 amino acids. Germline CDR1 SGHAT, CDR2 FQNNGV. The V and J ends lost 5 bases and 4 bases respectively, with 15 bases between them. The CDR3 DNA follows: TGTGCCAGCAGCCTCGCGGGTCTGGAAGGAAACACCATATATTTT. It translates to CASSLAGLEGNTIYF. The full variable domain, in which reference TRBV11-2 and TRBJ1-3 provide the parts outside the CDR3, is EAGVAQSPRYKIIEKRQSVAFWCNPISGHATLYWYQQILGQGPKLLIQFQNNGVVDDSQLPKDRFSAERLKGVDSTLKIQPAKLEDSAVYLCASSLAGLEGNTIYFGEGSWLTVV.

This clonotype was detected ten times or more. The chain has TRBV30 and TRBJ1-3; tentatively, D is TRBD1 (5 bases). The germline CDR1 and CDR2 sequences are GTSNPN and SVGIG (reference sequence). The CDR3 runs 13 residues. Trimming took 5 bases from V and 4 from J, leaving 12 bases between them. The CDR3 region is CAWGRERGNTIYF. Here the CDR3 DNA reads TGTGCCTGGGGCAGGGAGAGAGGAAACACCATATATTTT.

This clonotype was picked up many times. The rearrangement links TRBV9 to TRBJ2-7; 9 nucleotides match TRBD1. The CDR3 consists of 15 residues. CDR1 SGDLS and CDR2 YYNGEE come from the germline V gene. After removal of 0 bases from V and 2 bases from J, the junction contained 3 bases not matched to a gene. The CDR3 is CASSVAGQGAYEQYF. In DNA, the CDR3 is TGTGCCAGCAGCGTAGCGGGACAGGGTGCCTACGAGCAGTACTTC.

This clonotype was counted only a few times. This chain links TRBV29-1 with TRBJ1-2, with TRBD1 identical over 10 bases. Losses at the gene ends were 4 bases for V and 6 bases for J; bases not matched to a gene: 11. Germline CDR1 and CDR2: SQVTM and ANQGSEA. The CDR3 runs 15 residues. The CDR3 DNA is TGCAGCGTTGTCCTTTCCGACAGGGGGCCTCATGGCTACACCTTC. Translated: CSVVLSDRGPHGYTF.

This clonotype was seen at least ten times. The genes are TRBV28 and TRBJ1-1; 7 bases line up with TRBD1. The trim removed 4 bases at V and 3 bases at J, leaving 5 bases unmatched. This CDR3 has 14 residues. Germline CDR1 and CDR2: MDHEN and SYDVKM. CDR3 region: CASSYRGAHTEAFF. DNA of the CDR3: TGTGCCAGCAGTTACAGGGGCGCCCACACTGAAGCTTTCTTT.

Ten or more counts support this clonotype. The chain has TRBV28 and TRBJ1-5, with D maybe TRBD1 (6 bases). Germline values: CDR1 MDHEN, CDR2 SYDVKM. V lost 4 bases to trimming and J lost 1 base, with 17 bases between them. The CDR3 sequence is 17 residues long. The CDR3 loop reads CASSSPSAGDSNQPQHF. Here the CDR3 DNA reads TGTGCCAGCAGTTCGCCTTCGGCAGGGGACAGCAATCAGCCCCAGCATTTT.

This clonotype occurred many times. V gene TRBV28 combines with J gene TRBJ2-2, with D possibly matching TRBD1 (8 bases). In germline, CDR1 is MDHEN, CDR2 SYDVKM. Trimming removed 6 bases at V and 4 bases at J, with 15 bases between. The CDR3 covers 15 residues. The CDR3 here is CASRQQGGLTGELFF. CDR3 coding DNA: TGTGCCAGCAGACAACAGGGGGGGCTCACCGGGGAGCTGTTTTTT.